Listed below are T cell receptor beta chains from one sample, sequenced in a study of T cell changes during pregnancy in multiple sclerosis. Produced via immunoSEQ multiplex PCR; TCRdb's table is partial and in-frame only. The sample lists around 22,000 clones, roughly 90% occurring once. The sample in question was CD4+ T cells from peripheral blood mononuclear cells, obtained after pregnancy. The receptors were gathered from a female donor in good health, enrolled as a control in a pregnancy study. CDR3s include the opening cysteine and the closing phenylalanine or tryptophan. A D gene is named only where the DNA matches it firmly. Size is omitted from some rows. Given values are once, few, many or a class for expanded clones.

cdr3_length: 14; clone_size: few; v_call: TRBV6-6; d_call: NA; j_call: TRBJ1-1; cdr3_nt: TGTGCCAGCACCTCGGGGGGCCAAAACACTGAAGCTTTCTTT; cdr3_aa: CASTSGGQNTEAFF
cdr3_length: 14; clone_size: NA; v_call: TRBV10-1; d_call: TRBD1; j_call: TRBJ1-2; cdr3_nt: TGCGCCAGCCAGTCTGGGACAGGTGGAGGTGGCTACACCTTC; cdr3_aa: CASQSGTGGGGYTF
cdr3_length: 16; clone_size: once; v_call: TRBV18; d_call: TRBD2; j_call: TRBJ2-3; cdr3_nt: TGTGCCAGCTCACCTACGCTAGCGGTTAGCACAGATACGCAGTATTTT; cdr3_aa: CASSPTLAVSTDTQYF
cdr3_length: 12; clone_size: NA; v_call: TRBV10-3; d_call: NA; j_call: TRBJ2-1; cdr3_nt: TGTGCCATCAGGGGAGAGGGGGATGAGCAGTTCTTC; cdr3_aa: CAIRGEGDEQFF
cdr3_length: 15; clone_size: NA; v_call: TRBV11-2; d_call: TRBD2; j_call: TRBJ2-7; cdr3_nt: TGTGCCAGCAGCTTAGTAGCGGGGGGTCACTACGAGCAGTACTTC; cdr3_aa: CASSLVAGGHYEQYF
cdr3_length: 14; clone_size: NA; v_call: TRBV28; d_call: NA; j_call: TRBJ2-1; cdr3_nt: TGTGCCAGCAGTTTGCAGGGCCGATACAATGAGCAGTTCTTC; cdr3_aa: CASSLQGRYNEQFF
cdr3_length: 15; clone_size: NA; v_call: TRBV4-1; d_call: TRBD1; j_call: TRBJ2-2; cdr3_nt: TGCGCCAGCAGCCAGCCCGACAGGGTTACCGGGGAGCTGTTTTTT; cdr3_aa: CASSQPDRVTGELFF
cdr3_length: 14; clone_size: NA; v_call: TRBV30; d_call: TRBD1; j_call: TRBJ1-2; cdr3_nt: TGTGCCTGGAGCGCAGGGGGGTATGGCTATGGCTACACCTTC; cdr3_aa: CAWSAGGYGYGYTF
cdr3_length: 15; clone_size: NA; v_call: TRBV5-4; d_call: NA; j_call: TRBJ1-4; cdr3_nt: TGTGCCAGCAGCTTGGAAACGGGAAGTAGTGAAAAACTGTTTTTT; cdr3_aa: CASSLETGSSEKLFF
cdr3_length: 16; clone_size: NA; v_call: TRBV2; d_call: TRBD1; j_call: TRBJ1-5; cdr3_nt: TGTGCCAGCAGTTATCAGGGGGTACTTAGCAATCAGCCCCAGCATTTT; cdr3_aa: CASSYQGVLSNQPQHF
cdr3_length: 15; clone_size: once; v_call: TRBV4-3; d_call: TRBD1; j_call: TRBJ2-7; cdr3_nt: TGCGCCAGCAGCCAAGAATGGACAGGGGCCTACGAGCAGTACTTC; cdr3_aa: CASSQEWTGAYEQYF
cdr3_length: 16; clone_size: NA; v_call: TRBV18; d_call: TRBD2; j_call: TRBJ2-4; cdr3_nt: TGTGCCAGCTCACCACGGCTAGCGGGGGGAAAAAACATTCAGTACTTC; cdr3_aa: CASSPRLAGGKNIQYF
cdr3_length: 18; clone_size: NA; v_call: TRBV9; d_call: TRBD1; j_call: TRBJ2-1; cdr3_nt: TGTGCCAGCAGCGCAACCGAATCCAGACAGGGGGCCTACAATGAGCAGTTCTTC; cdr3_aa: CASSATESRQGAYNEQFF
cdr3_length: 14; clone_size: NA; v_call: TRBV30; d_call: NA; j_call: TRBJ1-2; cdr3_nt: TGTGCCTGGAGCCCCCGGACAGCTAACTATGGCTACACCTTC; cdr3_aa: CAWSPRTANYGYTF
cdr3_length: 11; clone_size: medium-sized; v_call: TRBV29-1; d_call: NA; j_call: TRBJ2-5; cdr3_nt: TGCAGCGGACTAGAGCAAGAGACCCAGTACTTC; cdr3_aa: CSGLEQETQYF
cdr3_length: 14; clone_size: NA; v_call: TRBV2; d_call: NA; j_call: TRBJ1-4; cdr3_nt: TGTGCCAGCAGTGAGCGGGGAGGGTATGAAAAACTGTTTTTT; cdr3_aa: CASSERGGYEKLFF
cdr3_length: 15; clone_size: NA; v_call: TRBV5-1; d_call: TRBD1; j_call: TRBJ1-1; cdr3_nt: TGCGCCAGCAGCGAGTGGACAGGGGGCTTCACTGAAGCTTTCTTT; cdr3_aa: CASSEWTGGFTEAFF
cdr3_length: 14; clone_size: NA; v_call: TRBV6-1; d_call: TRBD2; j_call: TRBJ2-1; cdr3_nt: TGTGCCAGCAGCTCTAGCGGGGGGGTGACTGAGCAGTTCTTC; cdr3_aa: CASSSSGGVTEQFF
cdr3_length: 18; clone_size: NA; v_call: TRBV4-2; d_call: TRBD2; j_call: TRBJ2-3; cdr3_nt: TGTGCCAGCAGCCACGAGGGCCGGGCGGGAGGCCGGGGAGATACGCAGTATTTT; cdr3_aa: CASSHEGRAGGRGDTQYF
cdr3_length: 13; clone_size: once; v_call: TRBV10-1; d_call: NA; j_call: TRBJ2-3; cdr3_nt: TGCGCCACTCAAGAGGGGGTCACAGATACGCAGTATTTT; cdr3_aa: CATQEGVTDTQYF
cdr3_length: 14; clone_size: NA; v_call: TRBV7-2; d_call: TRBD1; j_call: TRBJ1-2; cdr3_nt: TGTGCCAGCAGCTCGGGACAGGGAAACTATGGCTACACCTTC; cdr3_aa: CASSSGQGNYGYTF
cdr3_length: 15; clone_size: NA; v_call: TRBV6-5; d_call: TRBD1; j_call: TRBJ1-1; cdr3_nt: TGTGCCAGCAGTTACTCGAACAGGGGGAACACTGAAGCTTTCTTT; cdr3_aa: CASSYSNRGNTEAFF
cdr3_length: 14; clone_size: NA; v_call: TRBV13; d_call: NA; j_call: TRBJ1-1; cdr3_nt: TGTGCCAGCAGCTTGATCAGGGATTACACTGAAGCTTTCTTT; cdr3_aa: CASSLIRDYTEAFF